Below, one T cell receptor (beta chain) is given with its context. Its matching antigen is unknown. This specimen belongs to a study of vaccination effects on CD4 cells after COVID-19. As for the study in general: Post-vaccine samples followed the second dose by a median of 72 days.

The V segment lost 3 bases and the J segment 4 bases; nucleotides outside the gene matches: 6. The CDR3 is made up of 16 amino acids. Germline CDR1 reads SGHTA; CDR2 reads FQGNSA. Before sequencing, viral peptide pools were used by the ViraFEST assay to expand antigen-specific CD4+ T cells. Around day 10 of culture, CD4+ T cells were separated out. Two doses of either BNT162b2 or mRNA-1273 were given to each participant. Some clones are missing from TCRdb's copy, which holds only in-frame ones; the method was immunoSEQ multiplex PCR. The table includes roughly 27,000 clones, approximately 79% detected once.

The sequenced sample was CD4+ T cells from PBMCs cultured with SARS-CoV-2 spike peptides, obtained after COVID-19 vaccination. The chain employs TRBV7-2 and TRBJ2-2, with 9 bases that match TRBD1. The TCR originated in a human donor who received a COVID-19 vaccine. Some clones in this sample may be carry-over from other donors' samples. CDR3 amino acids: CASSLNRGLITGELFF. In DNA, the CDR3 is TGTGCCAGCAGCTTGAACAGGGGGCTCATCACCGGGGAGCTGTTTTTT.